The 30 T cell receptor beta chains presented below share a single source sample, sequenced in a study of blood T cell repertoires in COVID-19. Measured with immunoSEQ multiplex PCR; TCRdb has only the in-frame clones, and not every one. The sample records about 100,000 clones, less than 75% being singletons. Sample: peripheral blood. The receptors derive from a middle-aged woman with acute or convalescent COVID-19.

This clone was seen a single time. Written as DNA, the CDR3 is TGTGCCAGCAGTCCAATCACCGGGACAGGGATAGGCTACACCTTC. It codes for CASSPITGTGIGYTF. The rearrangement uses TRBV28 and TRBJ1-2, with 9 bases matching TRBD1. The V gene's germline CDR1 is MDHEN and CDR2 SYDVKM. CDR3 length: 15 residues. J gave up 8 bases and V 5 bases, and 12 bases lay outside the gene matches.

The V call is TRBV7-2, the J call TRBJ1-6; perhaps TRBD1 as D (5 bases). The germline gives CDR1 SGHTA, CDR2 FQGNSA. Trimming cost V 7 bases and J 9 bases, with 13 bases left between them. The CDR3 sequence is 13 residues long. The chain's CDR3 is CASTQGLGSPLHF. CDR3 bases: TGTGCCAGCACCCAGGGCCTCGGTTCACCCCTCCACTTT.

The chain carries TRBV6-5 and TRBJ2-7; D is perhaps TRBD1 (5 bases). V dropped 2 bases and J dropped 0 bases, with 11 bases sitting between them. Germline assignment: CDR1 MNHEY and CDR2 SVGAGI. The CDR3 covers 15 residues. The CDR3 DNA reads TGTGCCAGCAGTTACAAACAGGCCTACTCCTACGAGCAGTACTTC. This gives the protein CASSYKQAYSYEQYF.

This chain joins TRBV6-4 and TRBJ2-2, with D unresolved. The V gene's germline CDR1 is MRHNA and CDR2 SNTAGT. V was clipped by 0 bases and J by 5 bases, with 7 bases between them. The CDR3 consists of 14 residues. CDR3 nucleotide sequence: TGTGCCAGCAGTGACTCGCAGGAAACCGGGGAGCTGTTTTTT. Translation gives CASSDSQETGELFF.

This clone came up a few times. The chain carries TRBV2 and TRBJ1-5; D is possibly TRBD1 (6 bases). CDR3 length: 13 residues. V lost 6 bases, J lost 5 bases, and 11 bases lay in between. In germline, CDR1 is SNHLY, CDR2 FYNNEI. CDR3 residues: CASRRDTDQPQHF. The DNA of the CDR3 is TGTGCCAGCAGACGGGACACTGATCAGCCCCAGCATTTT.

In DNA form, the CDR3 reads TGTGCCAGCAGTCCTGGAACAGGGGGGGGGACCCAGTACTTC. Its protein product is CASSPGTGGGTQYF. The chain is built from TRBV6-6 and TRBJ2-5, with TRBD1 as a possible D gene (8 bases). The CDR3 extends over 14 amino acids. Germline CDR1 reads MNHNY; CDR2 reads SVGAGI (reference sequence). The germline V and J ends were trimmed by 5 bases and 7 bases, with 17 bases remaining between them.

The chain carries TRBV19 and TRBJ2-2; D is perhaps TRBD1 (6 bases). V dropped 2 bases and J dropped 4 bases, with 11 bases sitting between them. Germline CDR1 LNHDA, CDR2 SQIVND (reference sequence). CDR3 length: 15 residues. The CDR3 spells CASSILTGSTGELFF. The CDR3, as DNA: TGTGCCAGTAGTATACTGACAGGAAGCACCGGGGAGCTGTTTTTT.

This chain connects TRBV5-1 to TRBJ2-3; weak D call: TRBD1 (6 bases). V gave up 8 bases and J gave up 4 bases, with 14 bases separating them. There are 13 residues in the CDR3. Germline V gives CDR1 SGHRS, CDR2 YFSETQ. CDR3 sequence: CASQTGSADTQYF. The CDR3 DNA sequence: TGCGCCAGTCAAACAGGGAGCGCAGATACGCAGTATTTT.

This clone has ten or more counts. The V gene is TRBV3-1 (or the pseudogene TRBV3-2), the J gene TRBJ2-3; TRBD2 matches at 8 bases. Germline V gives CDR1 LGHDT, CDR2 YNNKEL (reference sequence). Trimming cost V 3 bases and J 8 bases; bases outside gene matches: 1. The CDR3 is 12 residues long. This CDR3 reads CASSHGGATQYF. The CDR3 DNA sequence: TGTGCCAGCAGCCACGGGGGGGCTACGCAGTATTTT.

DNA of the CDR3: TGTGCCAGCAGCTTGGGGGCCTCTCAGAACACTGAAGCTTTCTTT. Its translation: CASSLGASQNTEAFF. The rearrangement links TRBV5-4 to TRBJ1-1, with unresolved D. Looked up from germline, CDR1 is SGHNT and CDR2 is YYREEE (reference sequence). CDR3 size: 15 residues. Trimming left V 0 bases short and J 1 base short, with 10 bases between.

This clone was seen many times. V and J are TRBV28 and TRBJ1-5; 10 bases align to TRBD1. The germline V gene encodes CDR1 MDHEN and CDR2 SYDVKM. V shed 2 bases and J 6 bases; nucleotides not matched to a gene: 7. This CDR3 spans 16 amino acids. In DNA, the CDR3 is TGTGCCAGCAGTTTAGTCCGGGACAGGGGTACTCAGCCCCAGCATTTT. It codes for CASSLVRDRGTQPQHF.

The rearrangement joins TRBV10-1 to TRBJ2-3; 12 nucleotides align to TRBD2. Germline V gene sequence: CDR1 WNHNN, CDR2 SYGVQD (reference sequence). The CDR3 has 19 residues. With 7 bases clipped from V and 0 bases from J, the junction kept 14 bases outside the gene matches. The CDR3 here is CASNNLAGGQRTSTDTQYF. The CDR3 DNA sequence: TGCGCCAGCAACAATCTAGCGGGGGGGCAAAGGACTAGCACAGATACGCAGTATTTT.

The gene calls are TRBV7-3 and TRBJ1-1; 7 bases map to TRBD1. CDR3 length: 16 amino acids. Per germline, CDR1 SGHTA and CDR2 FQGTGA. Trimming removed 5 bases from V and 3 bases from J; junction bases left unmatched: 12. DNA for the CDR3: TGTGCCAGCAGCCCGCGAGGAGGGGGCAAGGACACTGAAGCTTTCTTT. It yields the protein CASSPRGGGKDTEAFF.

The table lists this clone with a few counts. This chain joins TRBV6-1 and TRBJ1-5; 8 nucleotides agree with TRBD1. The germline V gene has CDR1 MNHNS and CDR2 SASEGT. V lost 2 bases, J lost 1 base, and 7 bases stayed unmatched. This CDR3 is built from 17 residues. This CDR3 reads CASSERDRWLSNQPQHF. CDR3 DNA sequence: TGTGCCAGCAGTGAACGGGACAGGTGGTTAAGCAATCAGCCCCAGCATTTT.

The chain combines TRBV6-5 with TRBJ1-1; 10 bases map to TRBD1. This CDR3 spans 14 amino acids. Germline values: CDR1 MNHEY, CDR2 SVGAGI. V lost 7 bases to trimming and J lost 10 bases; unmatched junction nucleotides: 12. The CDR3 sequence: CASTNRDRGGGAFF. The CDR3 nucleotides are TGTGCCAGCACCAACCGGGACAGGGGCGGTGGAGCTTTCTTT.

The chain carries TRBV12-3 or TRBV12-4 and TRBJ2-7; no definite D call. Trimming took 3 bases from V and 5 from J, leaving 11 bases between them. The CDR3 is 13 residues long. Here the CDR3 DNA reads TGTGCCAGCAGTTTCATGGAGATCAACGAGCAGTACTTC. This gives the protein CASSFMEINEQYF.

V usage is TRBV9 and J usage is TRBJ1-1; 7 nucleotides agree with TRBD1. This CDR3 has 12 amino acids. Germline V CDR1 and CDR2: SGDLS, YYNGEE. Unmatched junction bases numbered 6, after V lost 5 bases and J lost 8 bases. The CDR3 reads CASSKPGQEAFF. As DNA, the CDR3 is TGTGCCAGCAGTAAACCGGGACAGGAAGCTTTCTTT.

The rearrangement links TRBV6-5 to TRBJ2-3, with D possibly TRBD1 on 6 matching bases. V lost 3 bases to trimming and J lost 5 bases, with 9 bases between them. CDR3 size: 13 residues. The germline V gene has CDR1 MNHEY and CDR2 SVGAGI. The CDR3 DNA is TGTGCCAGCAGTTATAGGGGGTTAGATACGCAGTATTTT. Translation: CASSYRGLDTQYF.

This sequence joins TRBV25-1 and TRBJ1-3; possibly TRBD1 for D (5 bases). This CDR3 is built from 14 residues. Trimming took off 2 bases at V and 0 bases at J, with 5 bases between the two ends. The germline gives CDR1 MGHDK, CDR2 SYGVNS. CDR3 nucleotide sequence: TGTGCCAGCAGTGAACAGGGCTCTGGAAACACCATATATTTT. Translating gives CASSEQGSGNTIYF. The full variable domain, rest sourced from reference TRBV25-1 and TRBJ1-3, is EADIYQTPRYLVIGTGKKITLECSQTMGHDKMYWYQQDPGMELHLIHYSYGVNSTEKGDLSSESTVSRIRTEHFPLTLESARPSHTSQYLCASSEQGSGNTIYFGEGSWLTVV.

The chain carries TRBV19 and TRBJ1-2, with 7 bases matching TRBD1. V lost 3 bases and J lost 6; bases outside the gene matches: 4. Per germline, CDR1 LNHDA and CDR2 SQIVND (reference sequence). CDR3 size: 13 residues. For the CDR3, the DNA is TGTGCCAGTAGTATCGGCCAGGGGGATGGCTACACCTTC. The encoded protein is CASSIGQGDGYTF.

This clone was seen only a few times. The chain recombines TRBV2 with TRBJ1-6, with 9 bases matching TRBD1. V dropped 8 bases and J dropped 10; count of bases not matched to a gene: 6. Germline V CDR1 and CDR2: SNHLY, FYNNEI. This CDR3 is built from 13 residues. The CDR3 loop reads CASRDREGSPLHF. The DNA of the CDR3 is TGTGCCAGCCGGGACAGGGAAGGGTCACCCCTCCACTTT.

This rearrangement joins TRBV5-4 to TRBJ2-3, with 14 bases fitting TRBD2. Trimming cost V 4 bases and J 0 bases; bases outside gene matches: 4. CDR1 SGHNT and CDR2 YYREEE come from the germline V gene (reference sequence). The CDR3 contains 17 residues. The CDR3 protein is CASSRTSGGSSTDTQYF. The DNA for the CDR3 is TGTGCCAGCAGCCGGACTAGCGGGGGGTCTAGCACAGATACGCAGTATTTT.

In its sample, this clone was seen a few times. V gene TRBV4-2 combines with J gene TRBJ1-4, with TRBD1 identical over 11 bases. Germline V CDR1 and CDR2: LGHNA, YNFKEQ. V was clipped by 0 bases and J by 8 bases; unmatched bases: 11. The CDR3 extends over 18 amino acids. The CDR3 loop is CASSQEFQPGTGGEKLFF. CDR3 nucleotide sequence: TGTGCCAGCAGCCAAGAATTTCAACCCGGGACAGGGGGGGAAAAACTGTTTTTT.

The DNA for the CDR3 is TGTGCCAGCAGCTTAGTCGCGGGGAAACAAGAGACCCAGTACTTC. It is translated as CASSLVAGKQETQYF. The chain couples TRBV7-2 to TRBJ2-5; D is perhaps TRBD2 (6 bases). The CDR3 spans 15 residues. Trimming removed 1 base at V and 2 bases at J, with 11 bases between. Per germline, CDR1 SGHTA and CDR2 FQGNSA.

The rearrangement uses TRBV7-2 and TRBJ1-3, with TRBD1 as a possible D gene (6 bases). Germline V gene sequence: CDR1 SGHTA, CDR2 FQGNSA. The CDR3 sequence is 16 residues long. V was shortened by 0 bases and J by 4 bases, with 13 bases between the two germline ends. The CDR3 loop is CASSLAGAQAGNTIYF. The CDR3 DNA reads TGTGCCAGCAGCTTAGCGGGGGCGCAGGCCGGAAACACCATATATTTT.

The rearrangement joins TRBV11-3 to TRBJ2-2; D is unclear. This CDR3 is 15 amino acids long. The germline gives CDR1 SGHNT, CDR2 YENEEA. V gave up 4 bases and J gave up 2 bases, with 11 bases separating them. CDR3 region: CASSSPTRNTGELFF. The CDR3 DNA reads as TGTGCCAGCAGCTCACCGACTCGCAACACCGGGGAGCTGTTTTTT.

V gene TRBV25-1 combines with J gene TRBJ2-3; the match to TRBD2 covers 8 bases. The CDR3 contains 15 residues. Germline lookup yields CDR1 MGHDK and CDR2 SYGVNS. With V trimmed by 5 bases and J by 2 bases, 6 bases remained unmatched. Here the CDR3 reads CASSPSGGNTDTQYF. CDR3 DNA: TGTGCCAGCAGTCCGTCGGGGGGGAACACAGATACGCAGTATTTT. Combining the CDR3 with reference TRBV25-1 and TRBJ2-3 gives the whole variable domain EADIYQTPRYLVIGTGKKITLECSQTMGHDKMYWYQQDPGMELHLIHYSYGVNSTEKGDLSSESTVSRIRTEHFPLTLESARPSHTSQYLCASSPSGGNTDTQYFGPGTRLTVL.

This sequence joins TRBV10-3 and TRBJ1-1; D may be TRBD1 (6 bases). The length of the CDR3 is 14 residues. V shed 2 bases and J shed 2 bases, with 9 bases lying between them. CDR1 ENHRY and CDR2 SYGVKD come from the germline V gene. CDR3 sequence reads: CAISERGQNTEAFF. CDR3 nucleotide sequence: TGTGCCATCAGTGAGCGGGGACAAAACACTGAAGCTTTCTTT.

The chain is built from TRBV5-1 and TRBJ2-7; TRBD1 agrees at 9 bases. This CDR3 is built from 14 residues. Germline-derived CDR1 and CDR2 are SGHRS and YFSETQ. V shed 0 bases, J shed 6 bases, and the junction held 4 bases outside the gene matches. CDR3 residues: CASSLEGQGREQYF. The CDR3 nucleotides read TGCGCCAGCAGCTTGGAGGGACAGGGTCGCGAGCAGTACTTC.

This rearrangement joins TRBV28 to TRBJ1-6, with 7 bases that match TRBD1. CDR1 is MDHEN, CDR2 SYDVKM, per germline. The CDR3 extends over 16 amino acids. Trimming cost V 2 bases and J 5 bases; bases outside gene matches: 6. CDR3 coding DNA: TGTGCCAGCAGTTTAGGACAGACAGGGAATAATTCACCCCTCCACTTT. Residues: CASSLGQTGNNSPLHF.